This T cell receptor (beta chain) appears in the sequencing data of a study of T-cell memory formation after mild COVID-19. Notes on the study in general: Later expanders leaned toward CD4+, whereas clones contracting from day 15 to 85 were balanced CD4/CD8. Contracting CD4+ clones were located mainly in CM and EM, and CD8+ clones in EMRA. Confirmation was lacking for SARS-CoV-2 specificity of second-wave clones that peaked on day 37.

Researchers used 5'RACE with constant-segment primers to make TCR alpha and TCR beta cDNA libraries that carry sample barcodes and UMIs. TCRdb re-called the 5' RACE reads through MiXCR, storing one row per CDR3 protein. This table holds 560,000 or so distinct CDR3 sequences, 17% found once. This clonotype was seen a few times. Its antigen is undetermined. Sequenced material: PBMCs or a T cell subset sorted from them (not recorded which). The receptor was isolated from an adult woman who had mild COVID-19 (a few samples of this study predate the infection). Cell type and time point are not known.

Here the CDR3 DNA reads TGTGCCAGCAGTTTGCGTGGGAGTAAGGAGGACACAGATACGCAGTATTTT. This encodes CASSLRGSKEDTDTQYF. This rearrangement joins TRBV6-5 to TRBJ2-3, with D maybe TRBD2 (5 bases). Germline loops: CDR1 MNHEY, CDR2 SVGAGI. V was trimmed by 4 bases and J by 2 bases, leaving 19 bases between them. This CDR3 has 17 residues.